This T cell receptor (beta chain) originates from a study of cytomegalovirus exposure and HLA in healthy donors. Across the whole study: Within the Caucasian-associated ancestry cluster were around four fifths of the roughly 400 genotyped donors.

PCR used 60 Vbeta primers and 13 Jbeta primers. Here immunoSEQ multiplex PCR was the method, and the copy in TCRdb shows in-frame clones only, minus some. The sample has fewer than 250,000 clones, 70% to 75% seen once. In the case of this clone: Antigen: not known.

The study's findings and limits: The study labeled fewer than 200 TCR beta chains cytomegalovirus-associated.

Healthy bone marrow donors made up the donors. The V end lost 4 bases, the J end lost 2 bases, and 11 bases lay between the germline ends. The CDR3 is 14 residues long. Per germline, CDR1 MNHNY and CDR2 SVGAGI (reference sequence). Source material: PBMCs. The rearrangement uses TRBV6-6 and TRBJ1-2; a weak D match, TRBD1 (5 bases). The clonotype was recovered from a woman aged 25 to 45 in good health and CMV-seropositive. The CDR3 protein is CASSFLTANYGYTF. CDR3 in DNA: TGTGCCAGCAGTTTCCTGACAGCAAACTATGGCTACACCTTC.